The T cell receptor beta chain under discussion was sequenced for a study of shared clonotypes between healthy human individuals. TCRdb's copy holds only in-frame clones and misses some; the assay was immunoSEQ multiplex PCR. The table shows about 600,000 clones, with roughly 72% occurring only once. J was trimmed by 4 bases and V by 6 bases; bases with no gene match: 7. From germline, CDR1 is SGHAT and CDR2 FQNNGV. The CDR3 has 14 amino acids. Sequencing used PBMCs. The chain joins TRBV11-2 to TRBJ2-3, with 7 bases aligning to TRBD2. This receptor was obtained from a woman aged 40-49 years in good health. Some clones in this sample may be carry-over from other donors' samples. In DNA, the CDR3 is TGTGCCAGCAGTTCGGCGGGAGTTGCAGATACGCAGTATTTT. Amino acids: CASSSAGVADTQYF.